The sample holds a few counts of the clone carrying this T cell receptor beta chain. This sample is drawn from a study of blood T cells in healthy people across ages. The trim removed 7 bases at V and 7 bases at J, leaving 14 bases unmatched. Germline V gives CDR1 SGHRS, CDR2 YFSETQ. The CDR3 is made up of 15 amino acids. Next came a second PCR, run for roughly 6 to 11 cycles, which used a sample-barcoded 5' primer along with a J-beta primer mix. TCRdb itself ran the 5' RACE reads through MiXCR, one entry per CDR3 protein. This sample has about 830,000 distinct CDR3 sequences; about 62% occur once, and the top ten carry around 30%.

The rearrangement joins TRBV5-1 to TRBJ2-4; TRBD1 matches at 7 bases. The clonotype originates from a man aged 25 to 40 in good health. The specimen was blood. DNA of the CDR3: TGCGCCAGCCGAGACCTACAGGGGAAGCTGAACATTCAGTACTTC. Its translation: CASRDLQGKLNIQYF. Using reference TRBV5-1 and TRBJ2-4 for the parts outside the CDR3, the full variable domain is KAGVTQTPRYLIKTRGQQVTLSCSPISGHRSVSWYQQTPGQGLQFLFEYFSETQRNKGNFPGRFSGRQFSNSRSEMNVSTLELGDSALYLCASRDLQGKLNIQYFGAGTRLSVL.